This T cell receptor beta chain was sequenced during a study of cytomegalovirus exposure and HLA in healthy donors (dated by TCRdb to between 2016 and 2019). With respect to the entire study: In an earlier analysis of under 750 of the donors, around 290 Gb of sequence data and 95 million to 130 million unique TCR beta sequences from 150 million to 200 million T cells were reported. All discovery cohort repertoires had been generated on a single sequencing platform. The genetic ancestry cluster associated with self-reported Caucasian donors included about 81% of the roughly 410 genotyped donors. The study aimed to test whether cataloging public T cell receptors could reveal signatures of past pathogen exposure. Because of strong linkage in the cohort, five DR-DQ haplotypes were treated as single units for association and clustering. A later analysis re-examined previously published TCR beta repertoires from just over 650 donors and added high-resolution HLA genotyping to investigate patterns of TCR occurrence. Besides the first cohort of roughly 660 subjects, a separate validation cohort made up of around 120 different subjects was used. The study combined high-throughput TCR immunosequencing, statistical association of individual TCRs with disease status, and machine learning to predict cytomegalovirus infection status. HLA typing included class I and class II loci at four-digit resolution. Donor age, sex, ethnicity and CMV serostatus were collected together with the repertoire data. The later analysis used no new phenotypic data to find candidate immune exposures, relying instead on TCR beta sequences and their occurrence across donors. The number of donors typed differed by locus, with 629-630 for A, B, C, DRB1 and DQB1, around 560 for DQA1, 606 for DPA1, and some 440 for DPB1. An earlier analysis of several hundred of the donors applied high-throughput TCR beta sequencing to assess whether each TCR beta V gene segment acted as functional or pseudogenic. The study profiled the T cell repertoires of about 720 subjects by immunosequencing and related them to cytomegalovirus serostatus. An early release that covered some 630 HLA-typed donors contained 250 to 350 gigabases of sequencing data and 65 million to 100 million unique TCR sequences. Among some 400 genotyped donors of the cohort, an average of roughly 230,000 unique TCR beta nucleotide sequences was sequenced per donor, of which 15% to 20% were non-productive. A later genetic analysis used genome-wide SNP genotypes for about 65% of the 666 donors, treating that subset as a discovery cohort.

The research as a whole found: Some IMGT-functional V segments, including TRBV6-2 and TRBV6-3, could not be told apart with the 87-base-pair reads, so those segments were excluded. Correlated functional status among segregating V segments might reflect linkage disequilibrium, but an unknown experimental factor could not be ruled out. Several of the top co-occurrence clusters appeared to be linked to parvovirus B19, influenza, CMV and Epstein-Barr virus, according to a later analysis. Across donors, most TCR sequences were observed very rarely, whereas some public TCRs were present in many individuals. In a later analysis, HLA-associated TCR beta chains were found to be more clonally expanded and to have lower generation probabilities than equally common non-associated chains. Immune exposure information for the cohort was limited to CMV serostatus. In a later analysis, TCR association rates were found to vary across HLA loci, with the most associated TCRs seen for DRB1 alleles and the fewest for HLA-C alleles. Because counts were too low, roughly 18 rarely observed V segments, including chromosome 9 orphons, were left out of the earlier analysis of some 600 of the donors. The classifier was reported to diagnose cytomegalovirus status with high specificity and sensitivity in both the original and validation cohorts. The study gave a list of about 170 TCR beta chains associated with cytomegalovirus. Assigning TCR associations to individual alleles was difficult when HLA alleles, especially DR and DQ, strongly co-occurred. A later analysis found that most CMV-associated TCR beta chains appeared HLA-restricted, with HLA associations seemingly driven largely by CMV exposure. According to the authors, the approach could potentially be generalized to other disease states and immunological phenotypes. In a later analysis, more than 15,000 TCR beta sequences were associated with specific HLA alleles at a false discovery rate of 0.05. In a later genetic analysis, fewer N-insertions in productive TCRs were reported among donors in an Asian-associated ancestry cluster than the roughly 700-donor mean. Sequencing depth was assumed to be roughly uniform across donors in the presence/absence analyses, though that assumption may not hold. Because HLA typing was missing for some donors at each locus, association tests included only the typed subset. In this cohort, only TCR beta chains were sequenced, and detectable features were limited by the absence of alpha or paired-chain data. V-gene and J-gene trimming of TCR beta chains was associated with a missense DCLRE1C variant in a later genetic analysis, and the association was replicated in an independent cohort. A group of highly shared sequence variants was considered likely to be a technical artifact of the sequencing pipeline. In vitro tests confirmed that three of the cytomegalovirus-associated TCR beta chains recognize cytomegalovirus antigens. A further reported finding was that TCR beta sequences accurately predicted the HLA-A and HLA-B alleles for most subjects in the first cohort. An earlier analysis of some 560 of the donors showed that most TCR beta V segments appeared in productive rearrangements either about 87% or about 30% of the time, which broadly matched IMGT annotations.

A remark on this clone: The antigen this receptor binds is unknown. Base-call qualities are not available, and no considerably larger clone is one nucleotide away.

Library method: the immunoSEQ multiplex PCR assay. For the multiplex PCR, a mixture combining 60 forward primers for TCR Vbeta segments and 13 reverse primers for TCR Jbeta segments was used. A multiplex PCR assay on genomic DNA amplified the CDR3 region of rearranged TCR beta genes. The Illumina HiSeq System was used to sequence the amplified TCR beta libraries as 87-base-pair reads. As for how the authors treated the data: Across the 500 to 850 repertoires, a later analysis counted 60 million to 90 million unique TCR beta chains, about 10 million of which were shared by at least two donors. A nearest-neighbor algorithm error-corrected the raw reads and collapsed the reads into unique sequences, merging closely related sequences to remove PCR and sequencing errors. Alignment of CDR3 sequences to IMGT reference sequences was used to assign V, D and J gene segments. Each retained sequence needed at least a six-nucleotide match to both a V gene segment and a J gene segment. A rearrangement counted as productive if the CDR3 had no stop codons and remained in frame with V and J, and every other rearrangement counted as non-productive. Following IMGT convention, CDR3 was defined as the stretch from the second conserved V-encoded cysteine to the conserved J-encoded phenylalanine. The earlier analysis of roughly 590 of the donors excluded sequences that lacked an unambiguous match to a single V gene segment. In an earlier analysis of around 590 of the donors, a V segment was called functional when productive rearrangements were above 56.7%, and segregating when the standard deviation between donors exceeded 5%. A statistical classification framework was built for diagnosing cytomegalovirus status from the catalog of TCR beta chain sequences. V and J gene assignment, in a later analysis, came from comparing TCR nucleotide sequences with IMGT/GENE-DB human TR gene sequences. In a later analysis, CDR3 sequences and most-parsimonious VDJ recombination scenarios were assigned using the TCRdist pipeline. In a later analysis, each TCR beta chain was defined by its CDR3 amino acid sequence together with its V-gene family, and reads without a unique V-gene family were excluded. To address suspected cross-contamination and a sequencing artifact, a later analysis removed over 500 highly shared, low-generation-probability nucleotide sequences. A later analysis calculated a clonal expansion index for each public chain from normalized within-repertoire ranks of inferred template counts. In a later analysis, generation probabilities were computed using a VDJ recombination model fitted to out-of-frame rearrangements, and the results were checked against IGoR. In a later analysis, TCR-TCR, TCR-HLA and TCR-CMV co-occurrence was scored with hypergeometric tests, and a repertoire-size bias correction was applied to TCR pairs. To estimate false discovery rates, a later analysis permuted the HLA or CMV assignments 20 times. In a later analysis, co-occurring TCRs were grouped using DBSCAN, with TCRdist sequence similarity added in when clustering inside HLA-allele-positive subsets. Co-occurrence clustering excluded repertoires with fewer than 30,000 or more than 120,000 public chains, plus five with anomalous nucleotide sharing. TCRdb holds this immuneACCESS table with in-frame rearrangements only. Some clones are missing; in checked studies, unresolved V genes explain under half, and the rest has no known cause. V and J calls and clone size are given by that table; D and trimming were obtained from the DNA. This sample is represented by about 230,000 clones; around 89% of them were singletons. Of the sample, 0.9% to 1.1% falls within the top ten clones.

V trim: 4 bases; J trim: 2 bases; unmatched bases: 5. Taken from the germline V gene, the CDR1 and CDR2 loops are SGHRS and YFSETQ. Counted from cysteine to phenylalanine, this CDR3 has 15 amino acids. The CDR3 DNA has 45 bases and is translated from base 1. In total, approximately 700 healthy bone marrow donors made up the cohort. At the time of sampling, every cohort member was nominally healthy, though immune exposures that went unrecorded were likely present. The donor tested CMV seronegative, placing the donor among the 350 or so seronegative members of the cohort. A peripheral blood sample was collected from each donor, and TCR beta sequencing was performed on peripheral blood mononuclear cells. The Qiagen DNeasy Blood Extraction Kit was used to extract genomic DNA from the blood cell samples.

The receptor was derived from a woman between 18 and 29 years old in good health and CMV-seronegative. Source material: PBMCs. The V and J genes are TRBV5-1 and TRBJ1-1, with TRBD1 matching 10 junction bases. In nucleotides, the sequence is TGCGCCAGCAGCGAGAGGACAGGGGGTAACACTGAAGCTTTCTTT. It translates to CASSERTGGNTEAFF.